This TCR beta chain is from a study of CD8+CD57+ T cells in acquired aplastic anemia. Notes on the study in general: Roughly 28 was the count of CD8+ CDR3 sequences that patients shared with controls.

Turning to this clonotype: The antigen is not known.

Patients selected for sequencing had displayed CD8+CD57+ cell expansion by flow cytometry. Researchers used genomic DNA as the template to profile TCR beta VDJ and CDR3. TCRdb itself ran the reads through MiXCR, one entry per CDR3 protein. This sample has 210,000 or so distinct CDR3 sequences, with around 49% found just once. The V and J ends lost 9 bases and 0 bases respectively, with 15 bases between them. This CDR3 region has 14 residues. Looked up from germline, CDR1 is SEHNR and CDR2 is FQNEAQ (reference sequence). The specimen was sorted CD4+, CD8+, or CD8+CD57+ T cells (not recorded which) from PBMCs. The origin of this receptor is a human donor with aplastic anemia. J is TRBJ2-7 and V is TRBV7-9, with D uncertain. The CDR3 sequence: CASSYSASSYEQYF. CDR3 DNA sequence: TGTGCCAGTTCCTACTCCGCGAGCTCCTACGAGCAGTACTTC.